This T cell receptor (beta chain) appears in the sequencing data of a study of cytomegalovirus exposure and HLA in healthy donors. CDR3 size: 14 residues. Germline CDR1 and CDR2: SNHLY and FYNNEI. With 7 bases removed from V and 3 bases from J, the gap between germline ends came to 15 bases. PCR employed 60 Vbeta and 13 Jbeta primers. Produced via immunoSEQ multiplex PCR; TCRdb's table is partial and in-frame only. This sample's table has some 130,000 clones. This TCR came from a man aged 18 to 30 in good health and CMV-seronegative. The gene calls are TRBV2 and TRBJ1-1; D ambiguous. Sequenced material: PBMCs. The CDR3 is CASIWEGSDTEAFF. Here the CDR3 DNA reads TGTGCCAGCATTTGGGAGGGCTCGGACACTGAAGCTTTCTTT.